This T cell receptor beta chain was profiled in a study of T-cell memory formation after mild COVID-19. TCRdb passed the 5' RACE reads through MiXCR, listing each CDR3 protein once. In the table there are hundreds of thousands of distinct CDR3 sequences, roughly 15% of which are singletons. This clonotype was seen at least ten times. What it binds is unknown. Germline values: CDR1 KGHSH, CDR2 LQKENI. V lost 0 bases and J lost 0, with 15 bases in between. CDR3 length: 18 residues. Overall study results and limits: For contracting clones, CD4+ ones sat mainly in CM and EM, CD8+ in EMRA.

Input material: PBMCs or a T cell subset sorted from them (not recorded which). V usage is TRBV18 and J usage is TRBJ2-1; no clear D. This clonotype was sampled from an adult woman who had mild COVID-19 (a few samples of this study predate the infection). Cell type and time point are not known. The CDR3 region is CASSPPVLEPFSYNEQFF. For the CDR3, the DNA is TGTGCCAGCTCACCACCGGTGTTAGAACCCTTCTCCTACAATGAGCAGTTCTTC.